This TCR beta chain was captured by sequencing in a study of OX40 agonist ivuxolimab in advanced cancers. Autoimmune disease history or systemic immunosuppression excluded patients. The germline gives CDR1 LNHDA, CDR2 SQIVND (reference sequence). This CDR3 region has 15 residues. V gave up 7 bases and J gave up 4 bases, with 17 bases separating them. Sequencing was performed with immunoSEQ multiplex PCR; in TCRdb, only in-frame clones are kept and a portion is missing. Altogether about 150,000 clones are present, 94% being singletons, with the ten largest covering around 0.33%. Sequencing was performed on CD4+ or CD8+ T cells sorted from blood, taken in a trial of the OX40 agonist ivuxolimab. This chain links TRBV19 with TRBJ2-1, with D perhaps matching TRBD1 or TRBD2 (6 bases each). The sequence was collected from an adult with an advanced solid tumor such as melanoma, head and neck, liver or kidney cancer. CDR3 DNA sequence: TGTGCCAGTATGGTCGGGGGCCCTTTATACAATGAGCAGTTCTTC. Translating gives CASMVGGPLYNEQFF.